The clone carrying this T cell receptor beta chain appeared many times. This entry comes from a study of identical twins. The CDR3 totals 16 residues. Germline CDR1 is LGHNT and CDR2 is FRNRAP. Trimming took 4 bases from V and 0 from J, leaving 15 bases between them. One entry per CDR3 protein results from TCRdb running MiXCR on the 5' RACE reads. The table lists nearly 650,000 distinct CDR3 sequences, roughly 7.2% of them singletons. This same sample was also part of a study on yellow fever vaccine responses in identical twins.

This sequence originates from a woman under 30 in good health. The chain couples TRBV12-5 to TRBJ1-2, with D tentatively TRBD1 (5 bases). The sample taken for sequencing was PBMCs. The CDR3 region is CASGSPWGTANYGYTF. DNA of the CDR3: TGTGCTAGTGGTTCCCCTTGGGGGACCGCTAACTATGGCTACACCTTC.